These T cell receptor beta chains were read from a single sample in a study of CD8+ T cells in alopecia areata. Here immunoSEQ multiplex PCR was the method, and the copy in TCRdb shows in-frame clones only, minus some. The repertoire holds approximately 210,000 clones, with roughly 64% as singletons. The input for sequencing was CD4+ T cells sorted from blood, taken at week 4, from a patient treated with tofacitinib. The receptors were sampled from a human donor with alopecia areata. CDR3s include the opening cysteine and the closing phenylalanine or tryptophan. A D gene is named only where the DNA matches it firmly. Only some rows state a clone size, as once, few, many or a class for expanded clones.

V	J	size	D	CDR3	DNA
TRBV2	TRBJ2-1	.	TRBD2	CASRAGTSGYSEQFF	TGTGCCAGCAGGGCCGGGACTAGCGGGTACAGTGAGCAGTTCTTC
TRBV30	TRBJ2-5	.	.	CAWSPKGETQYF	TGTGCCTGGAGTCCCAAGGGGGAGACCCAGTACTTC
TRBV2	TRBJ2-2	few	.	CASSVAYTGELFF	TGTGCCAGCAGTGTGGCGTACACCGGGGAGCTGTTTTTT
TRBV7-9	TRBJ2-7	.	.	CASSLEAGSGEQYF	TGTGCCAGCAGCTTAGAGGCGGGATCGGGCGAGCAGTACTTC
TRBV7-2	TRBJ2-5	.	TRBD2	CASSLVGSGGPETQYF	TGTGCCAGCAGCTTAGTGGGTAGCGGGGGGCCCGAGACCCAGTACTTC
TRBV30	TRBJ1-2	.	.	CAWSVQGFQIGYTF	TGTGCCTGGAGTGTACAAGGGTTTCAGATCGGCTACACCTTC
TRBV4-1	TRBJ1-6	.	TRBD1	CASSQASPGQALNSPLHF	TGCGCCAGCAGCCAAGCTTCGCCGGGACAGGCGCTTAATTCACCCCTCCACTTT
TRBV30	TRBJ2-3	.	.	CAWSPLLGSADTQYF	TGTGCCTGGAGTCCACTTTTGGGGTCGGCAGATACGCAGTATTTT
TRBV7-2	TRBJ2-5	.	.	CASSFSDQETQYF	TGTGCCAGCAGCTTCTCGGACCAAGAGACCCAGTACTTC
TRBV21-1	TRBJ2-7	.	.	CASSKGEQYF	TGTGCCAGCAGCAAAGGCGAGCAGTACTTC
TRBV5-1	TRBJ2-5	.	TRBD1	CASTEQDRVQETQYF	TGCGCCAGCACCGAACAGGACAGGGTACAAGAGACCCAGTACTTC
TRBV15	TRBJ2-7	few	.	CATSRPGRVSEQYF	TGTGCCACCAGCAGACCCGGGCGGGTCTCCGAGCAGTACTTC
TRBV7-9	TRBJ2-5	.	TRBD1	CASSLARNRGQTQYF	TGTGCCAGCAGCTTAGCCAGGAACAGGGGGCAGACCCAGTACTTC
TRBV20-1	TRBJ2-7	few	.	CSASRGYEQYF	TGCAGTGCTTCGAGGGGGTACGAGCAGTACTTC
TRBV6-5	TRBJ2-2	few	.	CASKPSLSNTGELFF	TGTGCCAGCAAGCCCAGCCTCTCGAACACCGGGGAGCTGTTTTTT
TRBV29-1	TRBJ1-2	.	.	CSVEGGRYGYTF	TGCAGCGTTGAAGGGGGTAGATATGGCTACACCTTC
TRBV4-3	TRBJ2-1	once	.	CASSQGVVAEDNEQFF	TGCGCCAGCAGCCAAGGGGTAGTAGCGGAAGACAATGAGCAGTTCTTC
TRBV19	TRBJ1-1	.	TRBD1	CASGPRRDRATEAFF	TGTGCCAGTGGGCCTCGTAGGGACAGGGCGACTGAAGCTTTCTTT
TRBV7-8	TRBJ1-6	.	.	CASSLAANRNSPLHF	TGTGCCAGCAGCTTAGCGGCCAACAGAAATTCACCCCTCCACTTT
TRBV29-1	TRBJ1-1	.	.	CSAEGQMNTEAFF	TGCAGCGCCGAAGGGCAGATGAACACTGAAGCTTTCTTT
TRBV7-2	TRBJ2-4	.	TRBD2	CASSHPKRGKNIQYF	TGTGCCAGCAGTCATCCCAAGCGGGGGAAAAACATTCAGTACTTC
TRBV7-2	TRBJ1-5	.	TRBD1	CASSLVTGDQPQHF	TGTGCCAGCAGCTTAGTGACAGGGGATCAGCCCCAGCATTTT
TRBV20-1	TRBJ1-1	few	.	CSVKLEAFF	TGCAGTGTTAAGCTTGAAGCTTTCTTT
TRBV5-1	TRBJ2-5	.	.	CASSFQGRQETQYF	TGCGCCAGCAGCTTTCAGGGCAGACAAGAGACCCAGTACTTC
TRBV7-9	TRBJ1-5	.	.	CASSPKGRGNQPQHF	TGTGCCAGCAGCCCAAAAGGCAGGGGCAATCAGCCCCAGCATTTT
TRBV30	TRBJ1-5	.	TRBD1	CAWSAGTDDVPQHF	TGTGCCTGGAGTGCCGGGACAGACGACGTGCCCCAGCATTTT
TRBV30	TRBJ2-3	.	.	CAWSVIGLGGDTQYF	TGTGCCTGGAGTGTCATAGGGTTAGGAGGAGATACGCAGTATTTT
TRBV5-1	TRBJ2-1	.	TRBD2	CASSLPSGGADEQFF	TGCGCCAGCAGCTTGCCCAGCGGGGGGGCCGATGAGCAGTTCTTC
TRBV11-2	TRBJ1-1	few	.	CASSSNTRRAEAFF	TGTGCCAGCAGCTCAAATACGCGGCGAGCTGAAGCTTTCTTT
TRBV27	TRBJ2-7	.	.	CASSLTPSVGEQYF	TGTGCCAGCAGTTTAACCCCTAGCGTTGGCGAGCAGTACTTC
TRBV25-1	TRBJ1-2	.	.	CASRGSGFYGYTF	TGTGCCAGCAGGGGCAGTGGGTTCTATGGCTACACCTTC
TRBV29-1	TRBJ1-2	.	TRBD1	CSARGTENYGYTF	TGCAGCGCTAGAGGGACAGAGAACTATGGCTACACCTTC
TRBV14	TRBJ1-1	.	.	CASSQDGRVSRAFF	TGTGCCAGCAGCCAAGATGGTCGGGTCTCACGGGCTTTCTTT
TRBV7-2	TRBJ1-6	.	.	CASSLTGYNSPLHF	TGTGCCAGCAGCCTAACGGGGTATAATTCACCCCTCCACTTT
TRBV7-9	TRBJ1-4	.	.	CASSFRWNNEKLFF	TGTGCCAGCAGCTTTAGATGGAATAATGAAAAACTGTTTTTT
TRBV30	TRBJ2-3	few	TRBD2	CAWSVNRGGDTQYF	TGTGCCTGGAGTGTAAATCGGGGGGGAGATACGCAGTATTTT
TRBV6-5	TRBJ1-1	few	.	CASSLRAGGTEAFF	TGTGCCAGCAGTTTACGGGCCGGGGGGACTGAAGCTTTCTTT
TRBV29-1	TRBJ1-2	.	.	CSVYQGGGYTF	TGCAGCGTTTATCAGGGTGGTGGCTACACCTTC